Listed below are T cell receptor beta chains from one sample, sequenced in a study of a mutant IDH1 vaccine in newly diagnosed glioma. The method was immunoSEQ multiplex PCR; TCRdb's version includes in-frame clones alone and lacks a portion of them. The table lists roughly 130,000 clones, around three quarters of them singletons. Their target antigens are unknown. The starting material was PBMCs, obtained from a glioma patient whose treatment included an IDH1 peptide vaccine. All receptors derive from a man between 40 and 49 years old with glioma. The conserved cysteine and the conserved F or W are not part of the CDR3 here. Fields, in order: V gene, J gene, CDR3 length, CDR3 protein.

V gene: TRBV6-6
J gene: TRBJ2-1
CDR3 length: 14
CDR3 protein: ASSYSLAGGLNEQF

V gene: TRBV2
J gene: TRBJ2-1
CDR3 length: 12
CDR3 protein: ASEERSSYNEQF

V gene: TRBV6-6
J gene: TRBJ2-2
CDR3 length: 14
CDR3 protein: ASSYIGVLNTGELF

V gene: TRBV5-4
J gene: TRBJ2-2
CDR3 length: 14
CDR3 protein: ASSSGQGARTGELF

V gene: TRBV21-1
J gene: TRBJ1-2
CDR3 length: 7
CDR3 protein: ASSDNYT

V gene: TRBV7-9
J gene: TRBJ1-3
CDR3 length: 12
CDR3 protein: ASGEGGALNAIY

V gene: TRBV7-9
J gene: TRBJ2-5
CDR3 length: 12
CDR3 protein: ASTQGQGEKTQY

V gene: TRBV6-1
J gene: TRBJ2-7
CDR3 length: 10
CDR3 protein: ASTRPGGEQY

V gene: TRBV19
J gene: TRBJ2-7
CDR3 length: 14
CDR3 protein: ASSSFIAGTTYEQY

V gene: TRBV7-9
J gene: TRBJ2-3
CDR3 length: 12
CDR3 protein: ASPNIDDTDTQY

V gene: TRBV13
J gene: TRBJ1-2
CDR3 length: 13
CDR3 protein: ASSPLLDRDYGYT

V gene: TRBV19
J gene: TRBJ1-1
CDR3 length: 12
CDR3 protein: ASSIAQGDTEAF

V gene: TRBV19
J gene: TRBJ2-1
CDR3 length: 11
CDR3 protein: ASSMVVIHEQF

V gene: TRBV5-1
J gene: TRBJ2-7
CDR3 length: 14
CDR3 protein: ASKVSPGPQLYEQY

V gene: TRBV5-4
J gene: TRBJ1-1
CDR3 length: 12
CDR3 protein: ASSLGPLNTEAF

V gene: TRBV28
J gene: TRBJ1-5
CDR3 length: 13
CDR3 protein: ASSLFSPNNQPQH

V gene: TRBV4-2
J gene: TRBJ1-5
CDR3 length: 13
CDR3 protein: ASSQEGDRDQPQH

V gene: TRBV5-1
J gene: TRBJ2-5
CDR3 length: 11
CDR3 protein: ASSITGSETQY

V gene: TRBV10-3
J gene: TRBJ2-3
CDR3 length: 15
CDR3 protein: AISENERGGGSDTQY

V gene: TRBV10-2
J gene: TRBJ1-1
CDR3 length: 9
CDR3 protein: ASRLNTEAF

V gene: TRBV30
J gene: TRBJ2-3
CDR3 length: 11
CDR3 protein: AWSPVGTDTQY

V gene: TRBV19
J gene: TRBJ2-1
CDR3 length: 16
CDR3 protein: AINPGLAGVPAYNEQF

V gene: TRBV15
J gene: TRBJ2-3
CDR3 length: 15
CDR3 protein: ATSSSAGGGSTDTQY

V gene: TRBV4-2
J gene: TRBJ2-5
CDR3 length: 15
CDR3 protein: ASSQGTSGGVKETQY

V gene: TRBV6-5
J gene: TRBJ2-2
CDR3 length: 12
CDR3 protein: ASKSGGRTGELF

V gene: TRBV7-9
J gene: TRBJ2-6
CDR3 length: 13
CDR3 protein: ASSPSGPGANVLT

V gene: TRBV28
J gene: TRBJ1-2
CDR3 length: 11
CDR3 protein: ATRIGPNYGYT

V gene: TRBV5-1
J gene: TRBJ1-5
CDR3 length: 13
CDR3 protein: ASSLESGGNQPQH

V gene: TRBV27
J gene: TRBJ1-6
CDR3 length: 12
CDR3 protein: ASRRQGDNSPLH

V gene: TRBV19
J gene: TRBJ2-4
CDR3 length: 12
CDR3 protein: ASSIRGPGYIQY

V gene: TRBV10-3
J gene: TRBJ1-4
CDR3 length: 13
CDR3 protein: AISGRTGGHEKLF

V gene: TRBV7-3
J gene: TRBJ2-1
CDR3 length: 11
CDR3 protein: ASSLTSLNEQF

V gene: TRBV9
J gene: TRBJ1-6
CDR3 length: 12
CDR3 protein: ASSLREDGSPLH

V gene: TRBV5-1
J gene: TRBJ2-6
CDR3 length: 16
CDR3 protein: ASSDFRDTGSGANVLT

V gene: TRBV18
J gene: TRBJ1-5
CDR3 length: 11
CDR3 protein: ASSPNNNQPQH

V gene: TRBV5-6
J gene: TRBJ1-1
CDR3 length: 11
CDR3 protein: ASSLGGNTEAF

V gene: TRBV5-4
J gene: TRBJ2-7
CDR3 length: 13
CDR3 protein: ASSSGGRGSYEQY

V gene: TRBV19
J gene: TRBJ1-2
CDR3 length: 14
CDR3 protein: ASSIGGSSSNYGYT

V gene: TRBV30
J gene: TRBJ1-5
CDR3 length: 12
CDR3 protein: AWSAINGNQPQH

V gene: TRBV2
J gene: TRBJ2-2
CDR3 length: 13
CDR3 protein: ASSVDPVNTGELF

V gene: TRBV11-1
J gene: TRBJ1-1
CDR3 length: 11
CDR3 protein: ASSLGQGFEPF

V gene: TRBV29-1
J gene: TRBJ1-2
CDR3 length: 11
CDR3 protein: SVDGGGSYGYT

V gene: TRBV6-5
J gene: TRBJ2-1
CDR3 length: 13
CDR3 protein: ASSYSRRGGNEQF

V gene: TRBV19
J gene: TRBJ2-7
CDR3 length: 12
CDR3 protein: ASSGGAGPYEQY

V gene: TRBV18
J gene: TRBJ2-1
CDR3 length: 12
CDR3 protein: ASSPLGLAWEQF

V gene: TRBV19
J gene: TRBJ1-1
CDR3 length: 13
CDR3 protein: ASSSPRTAGTEAF

V gene: TRBV28
J gene: TRBJ2-7
CDR3 length: 14
CDR3 protein: ASSSIGTVSRYEQY

V gene: TRBV28
J gene: TRBJ1-2
CDR3 length: 11
CDR3 protein: ASSLETGPGYT

V gene: TRBV18
J gene: TRBJ2-1
CDR3 length: 15
CDR3 protein: ASSPPLGQGIYNEQF